This T cell receptor beta chain emerged from a study of shared clonotypes between healthy human individuals. Study-wide points: On the whole, naive subsets had larger estimated richness than memory subsets had. Represented diversity (both genetic and exposure-history) was limited by the small number of donors. Between four donors, naive CD4 clonotypes were shared at a level of roughly 5.5%. Among non-shared clonotypes, generation probabilities were lower than among those shared by all four donors.

Only a few counts were recorded for this clone. Its specificity is not known. Produced via immunoSEQ multiplex PCR; TCRdb's table is partial and in-frame only. Among roughly 2.2 million clones listed, more than 80% were seen once. The CDR3 totals 13 residues. Trimming left V 7 bases short and J 7 bases short, with 17 bases between. The germline V gene has CDR1 SGHDN and CDR2 FVKESK. The sample consisted of naive CD4+ T cells from PBMCs. Sample subset: CD45RA+ positively selected. This sequence joins TRBV14 and TRBJ2-7; TRBD2 is a possible D gene (6 bases). This TCR was sampled from a man aged 18 to 30 in good health. Some clones in this sample may be carry-over from other donors' samples. The CDR3 DNA reads TGTGCCAGCACCCCCTCCACTGCGGGGGAGCAGTACTTC. This encodes CASTPSTAGEQYF.